There are many counts of the clone carrying this TCR beta chain. The entry originates in a study of T-cell reconstitution after alpha-beta-depleted transplantation in children. Construction of the TCRbeta library involved unique molecular identifiers. TCRdb re-derived calls from the PCR reads in MiXCR, one entry per CDR3 protein. The table records roughly 90,000 distinct CDR3 sequences, less than 15% of them present only once. The CDR3 contains 13 residues. The J segment lost 7 bases and the V segment lost 4 bases, leaving 4 bases of the junction unmatched. CDR1 is SGHTA, CDR2 FQGNSA, per germline. The genes are TRBV7-2 and TRBJ1-2; 9 bases map to TRBD1. This clonotype was sampled from a human donor who donated a stem cell graft to a child with inherited bone marrow failure. The sample consisted of PBMCs from the stem cell graft donor, taken from the stem cell graft. The CDR3, as DNA: TGTGCCAGCAGCTCACAGGGGGCTCCTGGCTACACCTTC. Amino acid sequence: CASSSQGAPGYTF.